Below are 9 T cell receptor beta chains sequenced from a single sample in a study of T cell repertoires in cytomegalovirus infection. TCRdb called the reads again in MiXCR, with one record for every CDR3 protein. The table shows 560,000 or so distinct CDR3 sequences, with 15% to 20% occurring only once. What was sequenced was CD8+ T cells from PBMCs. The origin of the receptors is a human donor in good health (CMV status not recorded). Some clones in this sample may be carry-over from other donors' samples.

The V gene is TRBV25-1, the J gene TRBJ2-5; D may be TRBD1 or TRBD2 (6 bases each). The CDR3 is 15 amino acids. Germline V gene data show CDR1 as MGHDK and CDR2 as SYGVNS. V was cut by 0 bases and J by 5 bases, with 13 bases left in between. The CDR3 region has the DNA TGTGCCAGCAGTGAATATCCCCGGGGGCTTGAGACCCAGTACTTC. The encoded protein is CASSEYPRGLETQYF.

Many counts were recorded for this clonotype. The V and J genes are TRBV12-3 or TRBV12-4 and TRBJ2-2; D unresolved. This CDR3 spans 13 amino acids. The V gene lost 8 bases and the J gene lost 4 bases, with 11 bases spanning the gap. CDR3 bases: TGTGCCAGCGACCCCGAAGGCACCGGGGAGCTGTTTTTT. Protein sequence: CASDPEGTGELFF.

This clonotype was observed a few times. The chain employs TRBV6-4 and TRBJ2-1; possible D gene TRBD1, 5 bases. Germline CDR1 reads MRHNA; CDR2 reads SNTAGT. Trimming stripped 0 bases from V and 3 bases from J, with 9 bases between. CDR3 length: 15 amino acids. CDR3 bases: TGTGCCAGCAGTGACTCAGGGGCGGACTACAATGAGCAGTTCTTC. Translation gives CASSDSGADYNEQFF.

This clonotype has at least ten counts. Written as DNA, the CDR3 is TGTGCTAGTGGTTTACGCAGGGCGAACACCGGGGAGCTGTTTTTT. This sequence encodes CASGLRRANTGELFF. This sequence joins TRBV12-5 and TRBJ2-2; weak D call: TRBD1 (5 bases). Germline-derived CDR1 and CDR2 are LGHNT and FRNRAP. V lost 3 bases and J 0 bases, leaving 8 bases between the germline ends. The CDR3 has 15 amino acids.

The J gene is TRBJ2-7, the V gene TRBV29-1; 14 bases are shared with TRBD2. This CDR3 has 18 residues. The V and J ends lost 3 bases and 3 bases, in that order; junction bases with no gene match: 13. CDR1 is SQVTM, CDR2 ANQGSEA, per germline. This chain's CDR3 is CSVEAQRGLAGELYEQYF. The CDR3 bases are TGCAGCGTTGAGGCCCAGAGGGGACTAGCGGGAGAACTCTACGAGCAGTACTTC.

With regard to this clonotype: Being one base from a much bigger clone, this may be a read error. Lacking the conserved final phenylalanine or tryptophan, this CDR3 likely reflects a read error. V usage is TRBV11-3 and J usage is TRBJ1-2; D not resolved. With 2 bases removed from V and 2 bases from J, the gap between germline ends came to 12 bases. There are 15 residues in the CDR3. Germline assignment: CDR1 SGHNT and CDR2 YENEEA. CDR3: CASSLLTAGNYGYTL. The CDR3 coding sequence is TGTGCCAGCAGCTTACTTACTGCCGGGAACTATGGCTACACCTTA.

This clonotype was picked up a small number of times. The CDR3 protein is CASSSLHSSNQPQHF. In DNA form, the CDR3 reads TGTGCCAGCAGCTCCCTACACTCTAGCAATCAGCCCCAGCATTTT. The chain couples TRBV28 to TRBJ1-5; the D is unclear. This CDR3 has 15 amino acids. Looked up from germline, CDR1 is MDHEN and CDR2 is SYDVKM. Trimming removed 6 bases from V and 0 bases from J, with 12 bases in between.

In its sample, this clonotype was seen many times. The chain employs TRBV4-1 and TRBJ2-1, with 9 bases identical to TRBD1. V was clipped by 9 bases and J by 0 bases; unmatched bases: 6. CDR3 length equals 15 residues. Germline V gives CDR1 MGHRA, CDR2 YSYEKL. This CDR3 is CARSTGGLSYNEQFF. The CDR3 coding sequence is TGCGCCAGATCTACAGGGGGCCTCTCCTACAATGAGCAGTTCTTC.

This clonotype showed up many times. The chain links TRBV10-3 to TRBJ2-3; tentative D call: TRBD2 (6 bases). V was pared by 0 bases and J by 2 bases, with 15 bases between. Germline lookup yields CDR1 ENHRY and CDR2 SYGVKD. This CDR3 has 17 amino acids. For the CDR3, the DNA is TGTGCCATCAGTGAGTCGACTCGGGCGGGATTCACAGATACGCAGTATTTT. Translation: CAISESTRAGFTDTQYF.